This T cell receptor beta chain was captured by sequencing in a study of beta chain features in type 1 diabetes. cDNA synthesis used the whole RNA isolate, giving expressed TCRB sequences. Only in-frame clones appear in the TCRdb table, and some are missing; sequencing was by immunoSEQ multiplex PCR. This table holds about 16,000 clones, 45% to 55% found once. There was one heparinised blood draw per donor, averaging roughly 100 mL. V dropped 6 bases and J dropped 12 bases, with 12 bases sitting between them. This CDR3 is 11 amino acids long. Germline CDR1 reads SNHLY; CDR2 reads FYNNEI. The chain joins TRBV2 to TRBJ2-1; possibly TRBD2 for D (6 bases). The clonotype comes from a young woman in good health. Sequencing was performed on stem cell memory CD4+ T cells from blood. The CDR3 region has the DNA TGTGCCAGCAGCGCCGGGACTTCGCAGTTCTTC. Its protein product is CASSAGTSQFF.